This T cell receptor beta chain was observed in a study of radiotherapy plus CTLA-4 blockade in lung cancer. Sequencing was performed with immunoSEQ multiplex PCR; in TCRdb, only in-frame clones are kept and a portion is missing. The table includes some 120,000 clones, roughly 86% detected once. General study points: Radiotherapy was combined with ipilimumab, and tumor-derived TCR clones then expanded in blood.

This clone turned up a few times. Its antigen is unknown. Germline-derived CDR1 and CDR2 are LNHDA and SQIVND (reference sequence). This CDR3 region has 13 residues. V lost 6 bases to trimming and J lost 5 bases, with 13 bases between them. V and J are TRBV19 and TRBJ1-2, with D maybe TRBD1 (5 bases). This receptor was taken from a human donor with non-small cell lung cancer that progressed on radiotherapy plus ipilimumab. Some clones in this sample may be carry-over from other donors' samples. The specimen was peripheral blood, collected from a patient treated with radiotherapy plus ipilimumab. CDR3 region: CASSTTRGYGYTF. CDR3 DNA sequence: TGTGCCAGTAGCACGACTCGGGGGTATGGCTACACCTTC.